These T cell receptor beta chains were read from a single sample in a study of T cell responses to AZD1222 COVID-19 vaccine. Repertoires were generated with immunoSEQ multiplex PCR, while TCRdb's copy carries only in-frame clones and drops some. The sample includes 90,000 to 120,000 clones, around nine tenths seen only once; the top ten take roughly 6.2%. This specimen was peripheral blood, taken 28 days after the second AZD1222 dose. These receptor sequences come from an adult who received the AZD1222 COVID-19 vaccine. Both conserved end residues are part of each CDR3. A D gene is named only where the DNA matches it firmly. Size values are once, few and many counts, or a class for expanded clones, and some rows have none.

d_call: NA
v_call: TRBV19
j_call: TRBJ2-7
cdr3_length: 13
clone_size: NA
cdr3_nt: TGTGCCAGCGGACCGGGCCTCGCCTACGAGCAGTACTTC
cdr3_aa: CASGPGLAYEQYF

d_call: TRBD2
v_call: TRBV7-9
j_call: TRBJ2-7
cdr3_length: 15
clone_size: NA
cdr3_nt: TGTGCCAGCAGCCCTGGGACTAGGGCTCCCTACGAGCAGTACTTC
cdr3_aa: CASSPGTRAPYEQYF

d_call: NA
v_call: TRBV9
j_call: TRBJ2-1
cdr3_length: 13
clone_size: NA
cdr3_nt: TGTGCCAGCAGCACATTTAGAGGCAATGAGCAGTTCTTC
cdr3_aa: CASSTFRGNEQFF

d_call: NA
v_call: TRBV6-1
j_call: TRBJ2-7
cdr3_length: 12
clone_size: few
cdr3_nt: TGTGCCAGCAACGGGGGCGACTACGAGCAGTACTTC
cdr3_aa: CASNGGDYEQYF

d_call: NA
v_call: TRBV5-6
j_call: TRBJ2-1
cdr3_length: 15
clone_size: NA
cdr3_nt: TGTGCCAGCAGCTTGATTGCGACCTGGTCCAAGGAGCAGTTCTTC
cdr3_aa: CASSLIATWSKEQFF

d_call: NA
v_call: TRBV28
j_call: TRBJ1-1
cdr3_length: 15
clone_size: NA
cdr3_nt: TGTGCCAGCAGCCTTAGCTTTTCAAGAGAGACTGAAGCTTTCTTT
cdr3_aa: CASSLSFSRETEAFF

d_call: NA
v_call: TRBV5-4
j_call: TRBJ1-6
cdr3_length: 14
clone_size: NA
cdr3_nt: TGTGCCAGCAGCTCCTGGCTGCATAATTCACCCCTCCACTTT
cdr3_aa: CASSSWLHNSPLHF

d_call: NA
v_call: TRBV5-4
j_call: TRBJ1-5
cdr3_length: 13
clone_size: NA
cdr3_nt: TGTGCCAGCAGCTCCTCAGAGGGTCAGCCCCAGCATTTT
cdr3_aa: CASSSSEGQPQHF

d_call: NA
v_call: TRBV7-7
j_call: TRBJ2-1
cdr3_length: 14
clone_size: NA
cdr3_nt: TGTGCCAGCAGCTTAGGGGGCCTAGCGACTGAGCAGTTCTTC
cdr3_aa: CASSLGGLATEQFF

d_call: TRBD1
v_call: TRBV12-3/TRBV12-4
j_call: TRBJ1-2
cdr3_length: 13
clone_size: NA
cdr3_nt: TGTGCCAGCAGCCAGGGGGCATACTATGGCTACACCTTC
cdr3_aa: CASSQGAYYGYTF

d_call: TRBD1
v_call: TRBV18
j_call: TRBJ1-6
cdr3_length: 15
clone_size: once
cdr3_nt: TGTGCCAGCTCACCAGGACAGGGAGGTAATTCACCCCTCCACTTT
cdr3_aa: CASSPGQGGNSPLHF

d_call: NA
v_call: TRBV3-1/TRBV3-2
j_call: TRBJ2-3
cdr3_length: 15
clone_size: NA
cdr3_nt: TGTGCCAGCAGCCAAGGAGGAGGGAGGGGGGATACGCAGTATTTT
cdr3_aa: CASSQGGGRGDTQYF

d_call: NA
v_call: TRBV3-1/TRBV3-2
j_call: TRBJ1-3
cdr3_length: 11
clone_size: NA
cdr3_nt: TGTGCCACCTCGACTGGAAACACCATATATTTT
cdr3_aa: CATSTGNTIYF

d_call: NA
v_call: TRBV30
j_call: TRBJ2-7
cdr3_length: 14
clone_size: NA
cdr3_nt: TGTGCCTGGAGTAGACAGGCAAATCTCGACGAGCAGTACTTC
cdr3_aa: CAWSRQANLDEQYF

d_call: NA
v_call: TRBV6-5
j_call: TRBJ1-1
cdr3_length: 14
clone_size: NA
cdr3_nt: TGTGCCAGCAGTTACAGGGGGGGGAACACTGAAGCTTTCTTT
cdr3_aa: CASSYRGGNTEAFF

d_call: NA
v_call: TRBV25-1
j_call: TRBJ1-1
cdr3_length: 14
clone_size: NA
cdr3_nt: TGTGCCAGCAGTGAATATCAGGGGCCCACTGAAGCTTTCTTT
cdr3_aa: CASSEYQGPTEAFF

d_call: TRBD1
v_call: TRBV6-5
j_call: TRBJ2-3
cdr3_length: 14
clone_size: NA
cdr3_nt: TGTGCCTCCGAACAGGGGTCAGGCACAGATACGCAGTATTTT
cdr3_aa: CASEQGSGTDTQYF

d_call: NA
v_call: TRBV7-2
j_call: TRBJ1-1
cdr3_length: 9
clone_size: NA
cdr3_nt: TGTGCCACCGCAGGTGAAGCTTTCTTT
cdr3_aa: CATAGEAFF

d_call: NA
v_call: TRBV5-1
j_call: TRBJ1-2
cdr3_length: 15
clone_size: NA
cdr3_nt: TGCGCCAGCAGCTTGGGGGACACCTATTACTATGGCTACACCTTC
cdr3_aa: CASSLGDTYYYGYTF

d_call: TRBD1
v_call: TRBV19
j_call: TRBJ1-4
cdr3_length: 15
clone_size: NA
cdr3_nt: TGTGCCAGTAGTGGCGACAGGGAGAATAATGAAAAACTGTTTTTT
cdr3_aa: CASSGDRENNEKLFF

d_call: TRBD1
v_call: TRBV5-4
j_call: TRBJ1-2
cdr3_length: 14
clone_size: NA
cdr3_nt: TGTGCCAGCAGCAGGGACAGCGAGAACTATGGCTACACCTTC
cdr3_aa: CASSRDSENYGYTF

d_call: NA
v_call: TRBV4-1
j_call: TRBJ2-1
cdr3_length: 14
clone_size: NA
cdr3_nt: TGCGCCAGCAGCCAAGGGGCCCGGAACAATGAGCAGTTCTTC
cdr3_aa: CASSQGARNNEQFF

d_call: NA
v_call: TRBV5-1
j_call: TRBJ2-3
cdr3_length: 16
clone_size: NA
cdr3_nt: TGCGCCAGCAGCTTCCCTAGCTCGTCTTACACAGATACGCAGTATTTT
cdr3_aa: CASSFPSSSYTDTQYF

d_call: NA
v_call: TRBV4-1
j_call: TRBJ2-7
cdr3_length: 15
clone_size: NA
cdr3_nt: TGCGCCAGCAGCCAAGAGTGGGGGCACTCCTACGAGCAGTACTTC
cdr3_aa: CASSQEWGHSYEQYF

d_call: NA
v_call: TRBV18
j_call: TRBJ2-7
cdr3_length: 13
clone_size: NA
cdr3_nt: TGTGCCAGCTCACCAGCAGGGCCCTACGAGCAGTACTTC
cdr3_aa: CASSPAGPYEQYF

d_call: TRBD1
v_call: TRBV24-1
j_call: TRBJ1-1
cdr3_length: 12
clone_size: NA
cdr3_nt: TGTGCCACCACTGACAGGGCAGAGGAAGCTTTCTTT
cdr3_aa: CATTDRAEEAFF

d_call: NA
v_call: TRBV19
j_call: TRBJ1-1
cdr3_length: 15
clone_size: NA
cdr3_nt: TGTGCCAGTAGGGCCGGGACCGGGCGGTACACTGAAGCTTTCTTT
cdr3_aa: CASRAGTGRYTEAFF

d_call: NA
v_call: TRBV24-1
j_call: TRBJ1-2
cdr3_length: 14
clone_size: NA
cdr3_nt: TGTGCCACCAGTGACCCTAACCCTAACTATGGCTACACCTTC
cdr3_aa: CATSDPNPNYGYTF

d_call: NA
v_call: TRBV7-9
j_call: TRBJ1-1
cdr3_length: 16
clone_size: NA
cdr3_nt: TGTGCCAGCAGCTCTACCCTCCTCATGGGAAACACTGAAGCTTTCTTT
cdr3_aa: CASSSTLLMGNTEAFF

d_call: NA
v_call: TRBV7-6
j_call: TRBJ1-3
cdr3_length: 12
clone_size: NA
cdr3_nt: TGTGCCAGCAGCGGCCGTGGGGACACCATATATTTT
cdr3_aa: CASSGRGDTIYF

d_call: NA
v_call: TRBV14
j_call: TRBJ1-1
cdr3_length: 13
clone_size: NA
cdr3_nt: TGTGCCAGCAGCCAGGGGACGGCCACTGAAGCTTTCTTT
cdr3_aa: CASSQGTATEAFF

d_call: NA
v_call: TRBV5-1
j_call: TRBJ2-1
cdr3_length: 14
clone_size: NA
cdr3_nt: TGCGCCAGCAGCTTGGTTGCGGGGGCGAATGAGCAGTTCTTC
cdr3_aa: CASSLVAGANEQFF

d_call: TRBD1
v_call: TRBV4-1
j_call: TRBJ1-2
cdr3_length: 16
clone_size: NA
cdr3_nt: TGCGCCAGCAGCCAACCCAGGGAGGGGGCGAACTATGGCTACACCTTC
cdr3_aa: CASSQPREGANYGYTF

d_call: NA
v_call: TRBV19
j_call: TRBJ1-2
cdr3_length: 15
clone_size: NA
cdr3_nt: TGTGCCAGTAGTATCGCGGGTTTTCGAGACTATGGCTACACCTTC
cdr3_aa: CASSIAGFRDYGYTF

d_call: TRBD1
v_call: TRBV6-5
j_call: TRBJ2-7
cdr3_length: 12
clone_size: NA
cdr3_nt: TGTGCCAGCGGGGTCACAGGGGACGAGCAGTACTTC
cdr3_aa: CASGVTGDEQYF

d_call: NA
v_call: TRBV18
j_call: TRBJ1-5
cdr3_length: 12
clone_size: NA
cdr3_nt: TGTGCCAGCTCACCTCCCAATCAGCCCCAGCATTTT
cdr3_aa: CASSPPNQPQHF

d_call: NA
v_call: TRBV28
j_call: TRBJ2-1
cdr3_length: 14
clone_size: NA
cdr3_nt: TGTGCCAGCAGCGTACCCCGGGGTTACAATGAGCAGTTCTTC
cdr3_aa: CASSVPRGYNEQFF

d_call: TRBD2
v_call: TRBV30
j_call: TRBJ2-1
cdr3_length: 17
clone_size: few
cdr3_nt: TGTGCCTGGACCCCCCTTCCCGGGACTAGCGGGTGGGTTGAGCAGTTCTTC
cdr3_aa: CAWTPLPGTSGWVEQFF

d_call: NA
v_call: TRBV28
j_call: TRBJ1-1
cdr3_length: 16
clone_size: NA
cdr3_nt: TGTGCCAGCAGTTCCCCTTTGTACGGGGACGACACTGAAGCTTTCTTT
cdr3_aa: CASSSPLYGDDTEAFF

d_call: NA
v_call: TRBV3-1/TRBV3-2
j_call: TRBJ1-2
cdr3_length: 14
clone_size: NA
cdr3_nt: TGTGCCAGCAGCTCTAAAACAGTGAACTATGGCTACACCTTC
cdr3_aa: CASSSKTVNYGYTF

d_call: NA
v_call: TRBV7-8
j_call: TRBJ1-1
cdr3_length: 14
clone_size: NA
cdr3_nt: TGTGCCAGCAGCTTAAGTCAGGGGTGGCCTGAAGCTTTCTTT
cdr3_aa: CASSLSQGWPEAFF

d_call: NA
v_call: TRBV5-6
j_call: TRBJ1-2
cdr3_length: 13
clone_size: NA
cdr3_nt: TGTGCCAGCAGCCCCGGGGGGAACTATGGCTACACCTTC
cdr3_aa: CASSPGGNYGYTF

d_call: NA
v_call: TRBV5-1
j_call: TRBJ1-4
cdr3_length: 16
clone_size: NA
cdr3_nt: TGCGCCAGCAGCTTGAGTGTGTCAGAGAGTAATGAAAAACTGTTTTTT
cdr3_aa: CASSLSVSESNEKLFF

d_call: TRBD2
v_call: TRBV6-5
j_call: TRBJ2-3
cdr3_length: 15
clone_size: NA
cdr3_nt: TGTGCCAGCAGTCTACTAGCGTTGGACACAGATACGCAGTATTTT
cdr3_aa: CASSLLALDTDTQYF

d_call: NA
v_call: TRBV7-9
j_call: TRBJ1-1
cdr3_length: 14
clone_size: NA
cdr3_nt: TGTGCCAGCAGCTCGGACAGAACTAACACTGAAGCTTTCTTT
cdr3_aa: CASSSDRTNTEAFF

d_call: NA
v_call: TRBV7-8
j_call: TRBJ2-1
cdr3_length: 14
clone_size: NA
cdr3_nt: TGTGCCAGCAGCACCTTTGGACGGTACAATGAGCAGTTCTTC
cdr3_aa: CASSTFGRYNEQFF

d_call: TRBD2
v_call: TRBV28
j_call: TRBJ2-2
cdr3_length: 17
clone_size: NA
cdr3_nt: TGTGCCAGCAGTCCTCCTACTAGCGGGAGGAACACCGGGGAGCTGTTTTTT
cdr3_aa: CASSPPTSGRNTGELFF

d_call: NA
v_call: TRBV15
j_call: TRBJ1-5
cdr3_length: 13
clone_size: few
cdr3_nt: TGTGCCACCAGCACCCTAGGCAATCAGCCCCAGCATTTT
cdr3_aa: CATSTLGNQPQHF

d_call: TRBD2
v_call: TRBV11-2
j_call: TRBJ2-2
cdr3_length: 19
clone_size: NA
cdr3_nt: TGTGCCAGCAGCTCATACCCACTAGCGGGAGTTGAGTACACCGGGGAGCTGTTTTTT
cdr3_aa: CASSSYPLAGVEYTGELFF

d_call: NA
v_call: TRBV4-1
j_call: TRBJ1-6
cdr3_length: 17
clone_size: NA
cdr3_nt: TGCGCCAGCAGCCAAGAGGGGAGGGGAGGCTATAATTCACCCCTCCACTTT
cdr3_aa: CASSQEGRGGYNSPLHF

d_call: NA
v_call: TRBV9
j_call: TRBJ1-1
cdr3_length: 13
clone_size: once
cdr3_nt: TGTGCCAGCAGCGTAGCTCCAGGGGCGGAAGCTTTCTTT
cdr3_aa: CASSVAPGAEAFF

d_call: TRBD1
v_call: TRBV28
j_call: TRBJ1-1
cdr3_length: 15
clone_size: NA
cdr3_nt: TGTGCCAGCAGTTCAACTCGGGCAGGGGGCACTGAAGCTTTCTTT
cdr3_aa: CASSSTRAGGTEAFF

d_call: TRBD2
v_call: TRBV7-9
j_call: TRBJ2-7
cdr3_length: 15
clone_size: NA
cdr3_nt: TGTGCCAGCAGCCCCAGGGAGGGTTTGCCCTACGAGCAGTACTTC
cdr3_aa: CASSPREGLPYEQYF